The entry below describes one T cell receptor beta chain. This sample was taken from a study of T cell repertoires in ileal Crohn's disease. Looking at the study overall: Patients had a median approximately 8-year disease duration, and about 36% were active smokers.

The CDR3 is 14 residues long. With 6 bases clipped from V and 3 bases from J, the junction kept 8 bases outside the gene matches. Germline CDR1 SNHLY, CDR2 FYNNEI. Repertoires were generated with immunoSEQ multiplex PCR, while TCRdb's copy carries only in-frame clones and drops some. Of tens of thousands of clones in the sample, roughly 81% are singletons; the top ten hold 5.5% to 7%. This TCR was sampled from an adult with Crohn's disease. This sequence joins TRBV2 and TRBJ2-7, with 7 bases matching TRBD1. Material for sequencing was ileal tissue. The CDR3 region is CASRPGTAFYEQYF. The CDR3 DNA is TGTGCCAGCAGACCCGGGACAGCATTCTACGAGCAGTACTTC. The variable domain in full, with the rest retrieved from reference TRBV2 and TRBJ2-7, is EPEVTQTPSHQVTQMGQEVILRCVPISNHLYFYWYRQILGQKVEFLVSFYNNEISEKSEIFDDQFSVERPDGSNFTLKIRSTKLEDSAMYFCASRPGTAFYEQYFGPGTRLTVT.